This T cell receptor beta chain was captured by sequencing in a study of T cells expressing NK-cell markers. In the study overall: In the group of eight sequenced donors, seven were HCMV-seropositive and one was seronegative.

TCRdb processed the 5' RACE reads again and assigns one entry to each CDR3 protein, with no DNA. Across around 110,000 distinct CDR3 sequences, the top ten clones capture approximately 18% of the sample. Germline assignment: CDR1 LNHNV and CDR2 YYDKDF (reference sequence). This CDR3 is 13 amino acids long. This TCR was sampled from a woman between 18 and 69 years old in good health. The sample comprised blood T cells: a sorted CD56 or NKG2C T cell subset, CD4+ or CD8+ T cells, or bulk PBMC T cells (not recorded which). V gene TRBV15 combines with J gene TRBJ2-1; absent DNA, TCRdb's TRBD1 call cannot be checked. The CDR3 here is CATSRPGADEQFF.